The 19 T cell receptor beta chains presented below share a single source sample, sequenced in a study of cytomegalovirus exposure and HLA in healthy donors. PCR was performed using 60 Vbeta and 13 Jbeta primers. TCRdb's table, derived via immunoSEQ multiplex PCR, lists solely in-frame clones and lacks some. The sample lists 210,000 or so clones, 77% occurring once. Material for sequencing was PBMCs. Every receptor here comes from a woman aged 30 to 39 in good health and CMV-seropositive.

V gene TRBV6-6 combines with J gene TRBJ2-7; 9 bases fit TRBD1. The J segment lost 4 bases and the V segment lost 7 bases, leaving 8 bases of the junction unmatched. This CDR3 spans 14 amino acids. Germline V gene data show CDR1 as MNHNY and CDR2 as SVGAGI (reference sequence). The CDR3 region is CASINPGTGYEQYF. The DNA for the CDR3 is TGTGCCAGCATCAACCCCGGGACAGGGTACGAGCAGTACTTC.

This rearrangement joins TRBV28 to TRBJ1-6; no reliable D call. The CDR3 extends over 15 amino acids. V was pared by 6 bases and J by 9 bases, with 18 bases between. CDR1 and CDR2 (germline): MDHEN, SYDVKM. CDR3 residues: CASSTSEVAGSPLHF. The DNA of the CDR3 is TGTGCCAGCAGCACTTCGGAGGTGGCCGGTTCACCCCTCCACTTT. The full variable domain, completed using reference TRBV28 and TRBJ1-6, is DVKVTQSSRYLVKRTGEKVFLECVQDMDHENMFWYRQDPGLGLRLIYFSYDVKMKEKGDIPEGYSVSREKKERFSLILESASTNQTSMYLCASSTSEVAGSPLHFGNGTRLTVT.

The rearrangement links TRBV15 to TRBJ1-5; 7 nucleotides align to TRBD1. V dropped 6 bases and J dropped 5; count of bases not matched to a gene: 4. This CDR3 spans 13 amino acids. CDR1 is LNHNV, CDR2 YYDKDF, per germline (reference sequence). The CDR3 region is CATSIQGDQPQHF. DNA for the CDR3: TGTGCCACCAGTATCCAGGGGGATCAGCCCCAGCATTTT.

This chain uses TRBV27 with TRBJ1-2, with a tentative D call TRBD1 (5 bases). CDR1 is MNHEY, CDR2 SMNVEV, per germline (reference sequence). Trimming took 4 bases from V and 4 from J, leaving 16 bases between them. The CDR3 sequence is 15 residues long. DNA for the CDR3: TGTGCCAGCAGTTCTATCCAGGGTCCTCCCTATGGCTACACCTTC. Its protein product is CASSSIQGPPYGYTF.

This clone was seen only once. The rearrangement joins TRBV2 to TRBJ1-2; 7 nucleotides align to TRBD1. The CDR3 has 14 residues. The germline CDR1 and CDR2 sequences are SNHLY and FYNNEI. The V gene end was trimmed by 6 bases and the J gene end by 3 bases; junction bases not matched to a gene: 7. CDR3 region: CASSQTGTDYGYTF. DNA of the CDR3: TGTGCCAGCAGCCAGACAGGGACCGACTATGGCTACACCTTC.

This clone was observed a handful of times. The DNA of the CDR3 is TGCGCCAGCAGCCAATTCACAGGGGGCGGATTATCAGGAGAGACCCAGTACTTC. Amino acid sequence: CASSQFTGGGLSGETQYF. J is TRBJ2-5 and V is TRBV4-3; 9 nucleotides align to TRBD1. The V gene end was trimmed by 2 bases and the J gene end by 4 bases; junction bases not matched to a gene: 14. The CDR3 has 18 residues. Germline CDR1 is LGHNA and CDR2 is YSLEER.

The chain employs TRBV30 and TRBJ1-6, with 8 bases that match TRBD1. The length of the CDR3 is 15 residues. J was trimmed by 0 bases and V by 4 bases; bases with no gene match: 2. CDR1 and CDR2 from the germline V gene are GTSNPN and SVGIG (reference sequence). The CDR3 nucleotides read TGTGCCTGGACTGACAGGGGCTCCTATAATTCACCCCTCCACTTT. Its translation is CAWTDRGSYNSPLHF.

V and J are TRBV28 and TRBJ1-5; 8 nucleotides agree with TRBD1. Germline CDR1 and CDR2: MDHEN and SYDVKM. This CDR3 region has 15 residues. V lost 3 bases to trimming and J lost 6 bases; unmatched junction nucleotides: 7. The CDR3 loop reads CASSLSGQGIQPQHF. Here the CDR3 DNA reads TGTGCCAGCAGTTTGTCCGGACAGGGTATTCAGCCCCAGCATTTT.

Here the CDR3 reads CASSPPGAGQELYGYTF. Written as DNA, the CDR3 is TGCGCCAGCAGCCCACCCGGGGCGGGACAGGAACTCTATGGCTACACCTTC. The chain links TRBV5-1 to TRBJ1-2, with 8 bases lining up with TRBD1. The CDR3 sequence is 17 residues long. CDR1 SGHRS and CDR2 YFSETQ come from the germline V gene. V lost 4 bases and J lost 4; bases outside the gene matches: 15. The full variable domain, in which reference TRBV5-1 and TRBJ1-2 provide the parts outside the CDR3, is KAGVTQTPRYLIKTRGQQVTLSCSPISGHRSVSWYQQTPGQGLQFLFEYFSETQRNKGNFPGRFSGRQFSNSRSEMNVSTLELGDSALYLCASSPPGAGQELYGYTFGSGTRLTVV.

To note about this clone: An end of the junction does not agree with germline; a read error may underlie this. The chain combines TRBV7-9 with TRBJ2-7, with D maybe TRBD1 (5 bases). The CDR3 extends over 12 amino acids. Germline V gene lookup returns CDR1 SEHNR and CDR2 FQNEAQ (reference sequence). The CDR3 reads CSSSFGAGEQYF. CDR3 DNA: TGTTCCAGCAGCTTTGGGGCTGGGGAGCAGTACTTC.

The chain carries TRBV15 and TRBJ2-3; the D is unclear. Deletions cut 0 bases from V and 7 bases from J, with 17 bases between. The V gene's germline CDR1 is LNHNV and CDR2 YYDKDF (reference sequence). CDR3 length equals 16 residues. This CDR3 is CATSREAEITRNTQYF. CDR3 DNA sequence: TGTGCCACCAGCAGAGAGGCTGAGATCACGAGGAATACGCAGTATTTT.

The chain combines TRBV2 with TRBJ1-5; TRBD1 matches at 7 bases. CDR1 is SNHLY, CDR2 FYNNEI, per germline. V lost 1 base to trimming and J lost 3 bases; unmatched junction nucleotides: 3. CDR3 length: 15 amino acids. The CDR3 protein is CASSEGQGNNQPQHF. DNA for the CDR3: TGTGCCAGCAGTGAAGGACAGGGAAACAATCAGCCCCAGCATTTT.

The DNA of the CDR3 is TGTGCCAGCAGCCCCCGGACCGGGGAGCAGCCCCAGCATTTT. Translating it yields CASSPRTGEQPQHF. The chain employs TRBV5-8 and TRBJ1-5; no reliable D call. The CDR3 has 14 residues. The V and J ends lost 4 bases and 7 bases respectively, with 15 bases between them. Germline CDR1 reads SGHTS; CDR2 reads YDEGEE.

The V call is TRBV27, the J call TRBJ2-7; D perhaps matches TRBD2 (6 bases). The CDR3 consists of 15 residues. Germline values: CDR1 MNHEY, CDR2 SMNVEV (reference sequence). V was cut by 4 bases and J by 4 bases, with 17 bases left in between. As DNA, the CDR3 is TGTGCCAGCAGTTCTTTAGGGACGGGAGTTTACGAGCAGTACTTC. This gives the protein CASSSLGTGVYEQYF.

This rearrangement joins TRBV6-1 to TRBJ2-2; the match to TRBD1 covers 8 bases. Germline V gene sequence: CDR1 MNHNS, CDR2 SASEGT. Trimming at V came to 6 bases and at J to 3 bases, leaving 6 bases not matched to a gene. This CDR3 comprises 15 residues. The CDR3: CASRRQGSDTGELFF. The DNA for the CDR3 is TGTGCCAGCAGAAGACAGGGGTCAGACACCGGGGAGCTGTTTTTT.

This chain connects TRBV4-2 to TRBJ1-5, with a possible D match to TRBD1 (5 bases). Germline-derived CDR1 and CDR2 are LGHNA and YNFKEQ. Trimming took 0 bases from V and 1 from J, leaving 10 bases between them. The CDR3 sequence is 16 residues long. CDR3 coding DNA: TGTGCCAGCAGCCAAGAAGGAGGGGCGAGCAATCAGCCCCAGCATTTT. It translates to CASSQEGGASNQPQHF.

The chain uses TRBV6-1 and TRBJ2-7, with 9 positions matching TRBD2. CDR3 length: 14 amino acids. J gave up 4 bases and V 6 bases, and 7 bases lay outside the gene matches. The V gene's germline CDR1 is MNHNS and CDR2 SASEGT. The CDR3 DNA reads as TGTGCCAGCAGGCTAGCGGGGAATAGTTACGAGCAGTACTTC. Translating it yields CASRLAGNSYEQYF.

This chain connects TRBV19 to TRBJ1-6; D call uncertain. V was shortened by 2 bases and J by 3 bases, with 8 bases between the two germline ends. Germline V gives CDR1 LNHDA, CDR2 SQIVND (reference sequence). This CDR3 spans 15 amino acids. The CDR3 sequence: CASSIQDNYNSPLHF. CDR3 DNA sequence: TGTGCCAGTAGTATACAGGATAACTATAATTCACCCCTCCACTTT.

The CDR3 sequence: CASSVVGGLDTEAFF. DNA for the CDR3: TGTGCCAGCAGCGTAGTCGGGGGGCTTGACACTGAAGCTTTCTTT. The V call is TRBV9, the J call TRBJ1-1, with D possibly TRBD1 on 6 matching bases. This CDR3 region has 15 residues. Germline V gene lookup returns CDR1 SGDLS and CDR2 YYNGEE. Trimming left V 0 bases short and J 3 bases short, with 12 bases between.